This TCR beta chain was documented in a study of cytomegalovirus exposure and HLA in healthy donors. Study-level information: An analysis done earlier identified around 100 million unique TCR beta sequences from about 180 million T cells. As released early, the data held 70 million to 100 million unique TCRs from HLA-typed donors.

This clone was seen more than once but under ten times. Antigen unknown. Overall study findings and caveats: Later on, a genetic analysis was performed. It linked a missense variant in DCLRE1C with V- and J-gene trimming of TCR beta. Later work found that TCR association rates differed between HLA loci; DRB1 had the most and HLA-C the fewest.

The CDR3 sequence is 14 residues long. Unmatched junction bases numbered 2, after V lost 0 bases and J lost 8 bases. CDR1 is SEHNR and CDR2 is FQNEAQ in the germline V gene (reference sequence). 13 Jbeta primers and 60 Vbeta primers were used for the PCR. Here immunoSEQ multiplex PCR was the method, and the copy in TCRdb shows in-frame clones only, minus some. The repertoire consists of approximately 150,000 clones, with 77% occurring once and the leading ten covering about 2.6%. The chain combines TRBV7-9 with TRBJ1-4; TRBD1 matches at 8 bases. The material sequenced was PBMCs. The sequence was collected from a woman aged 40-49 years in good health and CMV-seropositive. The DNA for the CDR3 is TGTGCCAGCAGCTTAGCGGGGACAGGAGAAAAACTGTTTTTT. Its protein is CASSLAGTGEKLFF.